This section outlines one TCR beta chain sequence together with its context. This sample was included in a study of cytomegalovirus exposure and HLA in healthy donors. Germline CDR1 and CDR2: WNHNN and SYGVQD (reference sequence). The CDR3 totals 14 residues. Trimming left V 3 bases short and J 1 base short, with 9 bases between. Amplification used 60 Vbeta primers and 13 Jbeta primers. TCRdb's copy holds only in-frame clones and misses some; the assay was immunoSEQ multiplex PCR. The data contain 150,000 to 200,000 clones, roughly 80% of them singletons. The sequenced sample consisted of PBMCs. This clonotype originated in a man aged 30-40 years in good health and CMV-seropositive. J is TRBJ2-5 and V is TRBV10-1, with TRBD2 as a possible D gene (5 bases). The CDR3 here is CASSDALAQETQYF. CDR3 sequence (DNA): TGCGCCAGCAGTGATGCCCTAGCCCAAGAGACCCAGTACTTC.